This is a list of T cell receptor beta chains from one sample in a study of T cell responses to AZD1222 COVID-19 vaccine. Only in-frame clones appear in the TCRdb table, and some are missing; sequencing was by immunoSEQ multiplex PCR. The table records 100,000 to 130,000 clones, over 85% of them present only once. The sample was peripheral blood, taken on day 0 of MenACWY control vaccination. All receptors derive from an adult in good health. Each CDR3 is given with its conserved first and last residue. The D gene is left open where the match is weak. Only some rows state a clone size, as once, few, many or a class for expanded clones.

D,V,J,size,CDR3,DNA
TRBD1,TRBV3-1/TRBV3-2,TRBJ2-1,.,CASSQESPGQGSSYNEQFF,TGTGCCAGCAGCCAAGAATCTCCGGGACAGGGAAGCTCCTACAATGAGCAGTTCTTC
.,TRBV28,TRBJ1-3,.,CGSSGQRTGNTIYF,TGTGGGAGCTCTGGACAGCGGACGGGAAACACCATATATTTT
.,TRBV28,TRBJ2-6,.,CASSPGTGTSWANVLTF,TGTGCCAGCAGCCCCGGGACAGGGACTAGTTGGGCCAACGTCCTGACTTTC
.,TRBV19,TRBJ2-3,.,CASSPGTSSTDTQYF,TGTGCCAGTAGTCCCGGGACCAGTAGCACAGATACGCAGTATTTT
TRBD1,TRBV24-1,TRBJ2-2,.,CATSDAGQGNTGELFF,TGTGCCACCAGTGATGCGGGACAGGGAAACACCGGGGAGCTGTTTTTT
.,TRBV7-9,TRBJ2-7,.,CASSLDRADEQYF,TGTGCCAGCAGCTTAGACAGGGCCGACGAGCAGTACTTC
.,TRBV3-1/TRBV3-2,TRBJ2-1,.,CASLPSGTPNEQFF,TGTGCCAGCCTTCCGTCCGGGACTCCCAATGAGCAGTTCTTC
.,TRBV5-6,TRBJ1-2,.,CASSLGATVYNYGYTF,TGTGCCAGCAGCTTGGGGGCCACCGTTTACAACTATGGCTACACCTTC
TRBD1,TRBV12-3/TRBV12-4,TRBJ1-2,.,CASSPRDRDGYTF,TGTGCCAGCAGTCCCAGGGACAGGGACGGCTACACCTTC
TRBD1,TRBV19,TRBJ1-5,.,CASRGQGTQHF,TGTGCCAGTAGGGGACAGGGGACCCAGCATTTT
.,TRBV3-1/TRBV3-2,TRBJ2-3,.,CASSLGDTQYF,TGTGCCAGCAGCTTGGGAGATACGCAGTATTTT
TRBD1,TRBV11-2,TRBJ2-5,.,CASSSSGTGGFQETQYF,TGTGCCAGCAGCTCATCCGGGACAGGGGGGTTCCAAGAGACCCAGTACTTC
TRBD1,TRBV5-1,TRBJ1-1,.,CASSRKDRLGNTEAFF,TGCGCCAGCAGCCGCAAGGACAGGCTCGGGAACACTGAAGCTTTCTTT
.,TRBV10-2,TRBJ1-1,few,CASSEKEGGTEAFF,TGCGCCAGCAGTGAGAAGGAGGGGGGCACTGAAGCTTTCTTT
.,TRBV9,TRBJ1-2,.,CASSVGPQGPLVYGYTF,TGTGCCAGCAGCGTAGGCCCACAGGGTCCGCTCGTCTATGGCTACACCTTC
TRBD2,TRBV10-1,TRBJ2-7,.,CASGRDGYEQYF,TGCGCCAGCGGGAGGGACGGCTACGAGCAGTACTTC
.,TRBV7-2,TRBJ1-6,.,CASSPRPPGDNSPLHF,TGTGCCAGCAGCCCTAGGCCCCCGGGGGACAATTCACCCCTCCACTTT
.,TRBV5-1,TRBJ1-3,.,CASSPRSSGNTIYF,TGCGCCAGCAGCCCTCGAAGCTCTGGAAACACCATATATTTT
TRBD1,TRBV6-6,TRBJ1-4,.,CASSYFTGGNEKLFF,TGTGCCAGCAGTTACTTCACAGGGGGTAATGAAAAACTGTTTTTT
.,TRBV15,TRBJ2-7,.,CATSRGQTSSYEQYF,TGTGCCACCAGCAGAGGACAGACGAGCTCCTACGAGCAGTACTTC
.,TRBV5-4,TRBJ1-1,.,CASSLEIRNTEAFF,TGTGCCAGCAGCTTGGAGATCCGGAACACTGAAGCTTTCTTT
.,TRBV18,TRBJ2-7,.,CASSPGLYEQYF,TGTGCCAGCTCACCGGGCCTCTACGAGCAGTACTTC
TRBD2,TRBV5-4,TRBJ2-5,.,CASSLGGGAEETQYF,TGTGCCAGCAGCTTGGGCGGGGGGGCGGAAGAGACCCAGTACTTC
.,TRBV6-5,TRBJ2-7,.,CASRSQGYEQYF,TGTGCCAGCAGATCACAGGGCTACGAGCAGTACTTC
.,TRBV3-1/TRBV3-2,TRBJ2-2,.,CASSQDREANTGELFF,TGTGCCAGCAGCCAAGATCGAGAGGCGAACACCGGGGAGCTGTTTTTT
.,TRBV4-1,TRBJ2-7,.,CASSLQGMEQYF,TGCGCCAGCAGCCTACAGGGCATGGAGCAGTACTTC
.,TRBV5-1,TRBJ2-2,.,CASRQTGELFF,TGCGCCAGTCGACAGACCGGGGAGCTGTTTTTT
.,TRBV11-2,TRBJ2-7,few,CASSLDGGDEQYF,TGTGCCAGCAGCTTAGATGGAGGGGACGAGCAGTACTTC
.,TRBV24-1,TRBJ1-1,.,CATSDPRDRSEAFF,TGTGCCACCAGTGACCCCAGAGACAGGTCTGAAGCTTTCTTT
.,TRBV5-1,TRBJ2-2,.,CASSLIGGADGELFF,TGCGCCAGCAGCTTGATCGGGGGCGCCGACGGGGAGCTGTTTTTT
.,TRBV10-2,TRBJ1-1,.,CASSEVRGTEAFF,TGCGCCAGCAGTGAGGTCAGGGGCACTGAAGCTTTCTTT
.,TRBV4-3,TRBJ2-2,.,CASSQEMVTGELFF,TGCGCCAGCAGCCAAGAAATGGTCACCGGGGAGCTGTTTTTT
.,TRBV10-3,TRBJ1-3,.,CAISESGNTIYF,TGTGCCATCAGTGAGAGCGGAAACACCATATATTTT
.,TRBV5-4,TRBJ1-1,.,CASSWTEGTEAFF,TGTGCCAGCAGCTGGACCGAGGGCACTGAAGCTTTCTTT
.,TRBV5-1,TRBJ2-6,.,CASSIGEYGANVLTF,TGCGCCAGCTCCATCGGGGAGTATGGGGCCAACGTCCTGACTTTC
.,TRBV5-6,TRBJ2-7,.,CASSPWGASYEQYF,TGTGCCAGCAGCCCGTGGGGGGCTTCCTACGAGCAGTACTTC
.,TRBV11-3,TRBJ1-6,once,CASSLTSGDNSPLHF,TGTGCCAGCAGCTTAACGTCTGGGGATAATTCACCCCTCCACTTT
.,TRBV2,TRBJ2-7,.,CASSLSNYEQYF,TGTGCCAGCAGTTTAAGCAACTACGAGCAGTACTTC
.,TRBV4-1,TRBJ1-5,.,CASSQRTANQPQHF,TGCGCCAGCAGCCAAAGGACAGCTAATCAGCCCCAGCATTTT
TRBD2,TRBV30,TRBJ2-7,few,CAWSVGLAYEQYF,TGTGCCTGGAGTGTAGGACTAGCCTACGAGCAGTACTTC
.,TRBV5-1,TRBJ1-1,.,CASSLVPGENTEAFF,TGCGCCAGCAGCTTGGTCCCGGGGGAGAACACTGAAGCTTTCTTT